The T cell receptor (beta chain) under discussion was sequenced for a study of T-cell memory formation after mild COVID-19. CDR1 and CDR2 (germline): DFQATT, SNEGSKA (reference sequence). J was trimmed by 6 bases and V by 3 bases; bases with no gene match: 8. This CDR3 is 14 amino acids long. Study-wide results and limits: While clones contracting from day 15 to 85 were balanced between CD4 and CD8, later expanders leaned CD4+. The authors left the SARS-CoV-2 specificity of second-wave clones peaking on day 37 unconfirmed.

A note on this clonotype: The antigen is undetermined.

5'RACE with constant-segment primers built TCRalpha and TCRbeta cDNA libraries with UMIs. TCRdb redid the calling of the 5' RACE reads with MiXCR, one entry per CDR3 protein. The sample includes over 35,000 distinct CDR3 sequences, approximately 9.6% of them seen just once. This chain uses TRBV20-1 with TRBJ2-7; TRBD1 agrees at 10 bases. The receptor's source is an adult woman who had mild COVID-19 (a few samples of this study predate the infection). Cell type and time point are not known. The sequenced material came from PBMCs or a T cell subset sorted from them (not recorded which). In DNA, the CDR3 is TGCAGTGCTAGGATCGGGGGACAGGGGCGCGAGCAGTACTTC. It encodes CSARIGGQGREQYF.